What follows are 24 T cell receptor beta chains derived from one specimen sequenced in a study of OX40 agonist ivuxolimab in advanced cancers. Data came from immunoSEQ multiplex PCR; TCRdb stores just in-frame clones and leaves some out. There are tens of thousands of clones in the sample; 79% occur only once, and 33% lies in the top ten. Specimen: CD4+ or CD8+ T cells sorted from blood, collected in a trial of the OX40 agonist ivuxolimab. The receptors come from an adult with an advanced solid tumor such as melanoma, head and neck, liver or kidney cancer.

The CDR3 spells CASSLSGNTGELFF. CDR3 sequence (DNA): TGTGCCAGCAGCTTGTCCGGGAACACCGGGGAGCTGTTTTTT. The chain carries TRBV5-6 and TRBJ2-2; the D is unclear. The CDR3 is made up of 14 amino acids. V lost 1 base and J lost 1, with 5 bases in between. CDR1 and CDR2 from the germline V gene are SGHDT and YYEEEE. The full variable domain, completed using reference TRBV5-6 and TRBJ2-2, is DAGVTQSPTHLIKTRGQQVTLRCSPKSGHDTVSWYQQALGQGPQFIFQYYEEEERQRGNFPDRFSGHQFPNYSSELNVNALLLGDSALYLCASSLSGNTGELFFGEGSRLTVL.

The chain uses TRBV19 and TRBJ2-1, with D uncertain. V was shortened by 3 bases and J by 0 bases, with 9 bases between the two germline ends. Germline V lookup: CDR1 LNHDA, CDR2 SQIVND (reference sequence). This CDR3 has 15 residues. CDR3 coding DNA: TGTGCCAGTAGTATTCCCGGGCTCTCCTACAATGAGCAGTTCTTC. Its translation is CASSIPGLSYNEQFF.

This clone was counted a few times. The chain employs TRBV5-1 and TRBJ2-1; 8 bases are shared with TRBD1. The germline V gene encodes CDR1 SGHRS and CDR2 YFSETQ. V dropped 4 bases and J dropped 6; count of bases not matched to a gene: 9. CDR3 size: 15 residues. The CDR3 sequence is CASSLTGVQINEQFF. The CDR3 DNA reads TGCGCCAGCAGCCTGACAGGGGTACAGATCAATGAGCAGTTCTTC.

The rearrangement links TRBV6-1 to TRBJ2-7; the D gene could be TRBD1 or TRBD2 (5 bases each). The V and J ends lost 3 bases and 0 bases respectively, with 12 bases between them. The CDR3 is 15 amino acids. Germline V gives CDR1 MNHNS, CDR2 SASEGT. The CDR3 region is CASSELAGSSYEQYF. The CDR3 nucleotides are TGTGCCAGCAGTGAGCTGGCAGGGAGCTCCTACGAGCAGTACTTC.

The chain combines TRBV2 with TRBJ2-2; no reliable D call. V was shortened by 0 bases and J by 7 bases, with 15 bases between the two germline ends. The CDR3 extends over 16 amino acids. Germline V gene lookup returns CDR1 SNHLY and CDR2 FYNNEI. Here the CDR3 DNA reads TGTGCCAGCAGTGAAGCTGAAACTGAGATGGGCGGGGAGCTGTTTTTT. This encodes CASSEAETEMGGELFF. The full variable domain, its missing parts supplied by reference TRBV2 and TRBJ2-2, is EPEVTQTPSHQVTQMGQEVILRCVPISNHLYFYWYRQILGQKVEFLVSFYNNEISEKSEIFDDQFSVERPDGSNFTLKIRSTKLEDSAMYFCASSEAETEMGGELFFGEGSRLTVL.

The CDR3 DNA reads TGTGCCAGCAGCTTAAGGGACCAAATGCGGGATGAGCAGTTCTTC. Amino acid sequence: CASSLRDQMRDEQFF. The genes are TRBV7-9 and TRBJ2-1; D is perhaps TRBD1 or TRBD2 (5 bases each). V lost 2 bases and J 8 bases, leaving 16 bases between the germline ends. The germline V gene has CDR1 SEHNR and CDR2 FQNEAQ (reference sequence). The CDR3 totals 15 residues.

V gene TRBV4-2 combines with J gene TRBJ2-7, with 8 bases aligning to TRBD1. J gave up 6 bases and V 0 bases, and 7 bases lay outside the gene matches. The CDR3 length is 15 residues. The germline CDR1 and CDR2 sequences are LGHNA and YNFKEQ. The CDR3 protein is CASSQEGTGVSEQYF. CDR3 bases: TGTGCCAGCAGCCAAGAGGGGACAGGAGTCTCCGAGCAGTACTTC.

This clone was observed a few times. Other DNA sequences in this specimen translate into the identical CDR3. This chain links TRBV7-9 with TRBJ2-5, with D possibly TRBD2 on 6 matching bases. The germline V and J ends were trimmed by 3 bases and 3 bases, with 14 bases remaining between them. Germline CDR1 is SEHNR and CDR2 is FQNEAQ (reference sequence). The CDR3 totals 15 residues. Written as DNA, the CDR3 is TGTGCCAGCAGCTTTCCGACTAGTGGCGAAGAGACCCAGTACTTC. Residues: CASSFPTSGEETQYF.

The chain joins TRBV7-8 to TRBJ1-1; D remains ambiguous. CDR3 length: 13 residues. Deletions cut 5 bases from V and 1 base from J, with 8 bases between. CDR1 and CDR2 from the germline V gene are SGHVS and FQNEAQ. DNA of the CDR3: TGTGCCAGCAGCCACGGGGAGAACACTGAAGCTTTCTTT. Protein product: CASSHGENTEAFF.

This chain joins TRBV29-1 and TRBJ1-2; D is undetermined. Looked up from germline, CDR1 is SQVTM and CDR2 is ANQGSEA. Trimming stripped 8 bases from V and 2 bases from J, with 15 bases between. This CDR3 spans 13 amino acids. CDR3 residues: CSILQGGNYGYTF. DNA for the CDR3: TGCAGCATCTTACAAGGCGGGAACTATGGCTACACCTTC.

This rearrangement joins TRBV13 to TRBJ2-3; D unresolved. The germline V gene encodes CDR1 PRHDT and CDR2 FYEKMQ (reference sequence). The CDR3 contains 14 residues. The germline V and J ends were trimmed by 2 bases and 6 bases, with 12 bases remaining between them. This CDR3 is CASSLRVPHDTQYF. The CDR3 DNA follows: TGTGCCAGCAGCTTAAGGGTTCCCCATGATACGCAGTATTTT. The full variable domain, in which reference TRBV13 and TRBJ2-3 provide the parts outside the CDR3, is AAGVIQSPRHLIKEKRETATLKCYPIPRHDTVYWYQQGPGQDPQFLISFYEKMQSDKGSIPDRFSAQQFSDYHSELNMSSLELGDSALYFCASSLRVPHDTQYFGPGTRLTVL.

This chain connects TRBV19 to TRBJ2-5; 14 bases are a match to TRBD2. J gave up 1 base and V 4 bases, and 5 bases lay outside the gene matches. CDR1 is LNHDA, CDR2 SQIVND, per germline (reference sequence). The length of the CDR3 is 17 residues. The CDR3 sequence: CASSTETSGGAQETQYF. Written as DNA, the CDR3 is TGTGCCAGTAGTACCGAGACTAGCGGGGGGGCCCAAGAGACCCAGTACTTC.

The chain uses TRBV5-6 and TRBJ2-1; 7 nucleotides line up with TRBD1. Germline V gene lookup returns CDR1 SGHDT and CDR2 YYEEEE. With 4 bases clipped from V and 8 bases from J, the junction kept 3 bases outside the gene matches. The CDR3 runs to 12 residues. CDR3 region: CASSLGTDEQFF. The CDR3 DNA reads TGTGCCAGCAGCCTAGGGACAGATGAGCAGTTCTTC.

This chain joins TRBV11-3 and TRBJ2-5; D unclear. Trimming stripped 5 bases from V and 0 bases from J, with 13 bases between. Germline values: CDR1 SGHNT, CDR2 YENEEA. CDR3 length: 15 amino acids. The CDR3 protein is CASSIYRRNQETQYF. The CDR3 nucleotides are TGTGCCAGCAGCATCTACCGTCGCAACCAAGAGACCCAGTACTTC.

The genes are TRBV6-5 and TRBJ2-6; D gene ambiguous. Trimming stripped 6 bases from V and 2 bases from J, with 11 bases between. CDR3 length equals 15 residues. The V gene's germline CDR1 is MNHEY and CDR2 SVGAGI. CDR3 nucleotides: TGTGCCAGCAGCCTACTTTTAACTGGGGCCAACGTCCTGACTTTC. Its translation: CASSLLLTGANVLTF.

The chain employs TRBV27 and TRBJ1-4, with unresolved D. The CDR3 extends over 15 amino acids. V shed 5 bases and J shed 0 bases, with 10 bases lying between them. Germline lookup yields CDR1 MNHEY and CDR2 SMNVEV (reference sequence). CDR3 loop: CASSPLRATNEKLFF. DNA of the CDR3: TGTGCCAGCAGTCCCTTAAGAGCAACTAATGAAAAACTGTTTTTT. The entire variable domain, with the rest obtained from reference TRBV27 and TRBJ1-4, is as follows: EAQVTQNPRYLITVTGKKLTVTCSQNMNHEYMSWYRQDPGLGLRQIYYSMNVEVTDKGDVPEGYKVSRKEKRNFPLILESPSPNQTSLYFCASSPLRATNEKLFFGSGTQLSVL.

The chain joins TRBV4-1 to TRBJ2-7, with D possibly being TRBD2 (5 bases). Germline V CDR1 and CDR2: MGHRA, YSYEKL. V lost 3 bases to trimming and J lost 2 bases, with 14 bases between them. This CDR3 spans 15 amino acids. The CDR3 DNA reads TGCGCCAGCAGCCAGGTCCCGGGGTCTGCCTACGAGCAGTACTTC. Its protein product is CASSQVPGSAYEQYF.

This clone was seen only once. The chain recombines TRBV30 with TRBJ2-5; D is undetermined. From germline, CDR1 is GTSNPN and CDR2 SVGIG (reference sequence). Trimming took off 0 bases at V and 0 bases at J, with 17 bases between the two ends. The length of the CDR3 is 17 residues. Written as DNA, the CDR3 is TGTGCCTGGAGTGTAGGGATTTCGAGCGAGAACCAAGAGACCCAGTACTTC. This encodes CAWSVGISSENQETQYF.

CDR3: CASSDTGGGYTF. Written as DNA, the CDR3 is TGTGCCAGCAGCGACACAGGGGGCGGCTACACCTTC. The V and J genes are TRBV28 and TRBJ1-2; 9 nucleotides match TRBD1. Unmatched junction bases numbered 4, after V lost 6 bases and J lost 8 bases. Germline lookup yields CDR1 MDHEN and CDR2 SYDVKM. This CDR3 spans 12 amino acids.

The CDR3 DNA reads as TGTGCCTGGAGCGACAGGGGGCACTTTTTGAACACTGAAGCTTTCTTT. It codes for CAWSDRGHFLNTEAFF. V and J are TRBV30 and TRBJ1-1; 10 nucleotides align to TRBD1. Germline CDR1 is GTSNPN and CDR2 is SVGIG (reference sequence). J was trimmed by 0 bases and V by 3 bases; bases with no gene match: 7. The CDR3 is 16 residues long. Complete variable domain (other parts from reference TRBV30 and TRBJ1-1): SQTIHQWPATLVQPVGSPLSLECTVEGTSNPNLYWYRQAAGRGLQLLFYSVGIGQISSEVPQNLSASRPQDRQFILSSKKLLLSDSGFYLCAWSDRGHFLNTEAFFGQGTRLTVV.

V usage is TRBV11-2 and J usage is TRBJ2-3; possibly TRBD1 or TRBD2 for D (6 bases each). This CDR3 has 16 residues. CDR1 SGHAT and CDR2 FQNNGV come from the germline V gene. Trimming removed 5 bases from V and 3 bases from J, with 18 bases in between. The CDR3 loop is CASSGVWGAPTDTQYF. In nucleotides, the CDR3 is TGTGCCAGCAGCGGGGTCTGGGGGGCCCCGACAGATACGCAGTATTTT.

The chain is built from TRBV9 and TRBJ1-4; possibly TRBD1 for D (5 bases). This CDR3 is 14 amino acids long. V lost 3 bases to trimming and J lost 5 bases, with 11 bases between them. CDR1 and CDR2 from the germline V gene are SGDLS and YYNGEE. CDR3 DNA: TGTGCCAGCAGCGCCCAGCGACAGAATGAAAAACTGTTTTTT. Protein sequence: CASSAQRQNEKLFF.

In its sample, this clone was seen once. The V call is TRBV7-8, the J call TRBJ2-5; D possibly corresponds to TRBD2 (5 bases). From germline, CDR1 is SGHVS and CDR2 FQNEAQ. Trimming left V 4 bases short and J 5 bases short, with 20 bases between. The length of the CDR3 is 16 residues. The CDR3 sequence: CASSSEVTGLFETQYF. As DNA, the CDR3 is TGTGCCAGCAGCTCAGAGGTCACGGGGTTATTCGAGACCCAGTACTTC. The full variable domain, its missing parts supplied by reference TRBV7-8 and TRBJ2-5, is GAGVSQSPRYKVAKRGQDVALRCDPISGHVSLFWYQQALGQGPEFLTYFQNEAQLDKSGLPSDRFFAERPEGSVSTLKIQRTQQEDSAVYLCASSSEVTGLFETQYFGPGTRLLVL.

This sequence joins TRBV4-1 and TRBJ2-4, with 7 bases identical to TRBD1. CDR1 and CDR2 (germline): MGHRA, YSYEKL. This CDR3 has 17 residues. V gave up 1 base and J gave up 1 base; unmatched junction bases: 7. CDR3 DNA: TGCGCCAGCAGCCAAGTAGGCCCGACAGGGGCCAAAAACATTCAGTACTTC. Translation gives CASSQVGPTGAKNIQYF.